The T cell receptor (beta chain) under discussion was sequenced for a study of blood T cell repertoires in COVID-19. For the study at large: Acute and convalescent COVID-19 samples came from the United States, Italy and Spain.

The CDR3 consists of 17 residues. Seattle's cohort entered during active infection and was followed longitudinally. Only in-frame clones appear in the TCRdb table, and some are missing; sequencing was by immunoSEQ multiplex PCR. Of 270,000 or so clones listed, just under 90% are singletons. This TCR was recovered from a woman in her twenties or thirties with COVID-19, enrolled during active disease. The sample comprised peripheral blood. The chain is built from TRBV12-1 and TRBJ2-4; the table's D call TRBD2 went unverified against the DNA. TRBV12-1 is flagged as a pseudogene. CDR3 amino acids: CASSPFRTSGAKNIQYF. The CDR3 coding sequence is TGTGCCAGCAGCCCGTTTAGGACTAGCGGAGCCAAAAACATTCAGTACTTC.